Below, 10 T cell receptor beta chains from the same sample are listed, as sequenced in a study of T cells in women clearing cervical HPV infection. The data were produced by immunoSEQ multiplex PCR, yet TCRdb's version contains in-frame clones alone and is incomplete. Its table records around 13,000 clones. The sequenced material came from blood buffy coat. The source is a woman aged 18 to 75 with a cervical HPV16 infection that either progressed to CIN3+ or cleared (not recorded which).

A note on this clone: The CDR3 end lies 3 residues beyond the end of the read and is filled in from the germline J gene. This chain joins TRBV7-9 and TRBJ1-5; D gene uncertain. The germline V and J ends were trimmed by 5 bases and 5 bases, with 13 bases remaining between them. The CDR3 spans 14 residues. Germline-derived CDR1 and CDR2 are SEHNR and FQNEAQ (reference sequence). The part of the CDR3 DNA that was read is TGTGCCAGCAGCAGCGGTGGATTGGATCAGCCC. This encodes CASSSGGLDQP. The whole CDR3 region reads CASSSGGLDQPQHF. Variable domain in full (rest from reference TRBV7-9 and TRBJ1-5): DTGVSQNPRHKITKRGQNVTFRCDPISEHNRLYWYRQTLGQGPEFLTYFQNEAQLEKSRLLSDRFSAERPKGSFSTLEIQRTEQGDSAMYLCASSSGGLDQPQHFGDGTRLSIL.

On this clone: The CDR3 end falls 3 residues outside the read, so it is completed with the germline J gene. The rearrangement uses TRBV28 and TRBJ2-5; D possibly corresponds to TRBD2 (7 bases). The CDR3 is made up of 15 amino acids. CDR1 is MDHEN, CDR2 SYDVKM, per germline. Trimming removed 2 bases at V and 5 bases at J, with 15 bases between. The DNA read from the CDR3 is TGTGCCAGCAGTTTAGTAGGGGGGGGCGGGGAGACC. This sequence encodes CASSLVGGGGET. The entire CDR3 protein is CASSLVGGGGETQYF.

In the case of this clone: The CDR3 end falls 3 residues outside the read, so it is completed with the germline J gene. The rearrangement links TRBV5-1 to TRBJ2-3; D perhaps matches TRBD1 (5 bases). Germline V gene sequence: CDR1 SGHRS, CDR2 YFSETQ. The CDR3 loop spans 13 amino acids. Trimming cost V 5 bases and J 0 bases, with 7 bases left between them. The DNA read from the CDR3 is TGCGCCAGCAGGGACACTAGCACAGATACG. Residues: CASRDTSTDT. The full CDR3 sequence reads CASRDTSTDTQYF.

This clone shows up as medium-sized by frequency. The CDR3 goes on 3 residues after the read ends, and that part is filled in from the germline J gene. The genes are TRBV20-1 and TRBJ2-1; TRBD2 agrees at 7 bases. Germline V lookup: CDR1 DFQATT, CDR2 SNEGSKA (reference sequence). V shed 3 bases and J 2 bases; nucleotides not matched to a gene: 7. The CDR3 runs 15 residues. CDR3 DNA (partial): TGCAGTGCTAGTGACCCGGGGGGAACCTACAATGAG. Translation: CSASDPGGTYNE. The whole CDR3 protein reads CSASDPGGTYNEQFF.

This clone counts as medium-sized by frequency. The CDR3 extends 3 residues past the end of the read, so its final part is completed from the germline J gene. This chain uses TRBV18 with TRBJ2-3; D may be TRBD1 (6 bases). This CDR3 is built from 15 residues. V lost 4 bases and J 4 bases, leaving 15 bases between the germline ends. Germline-derived CDR1 and CDR2 are KGHSH and LQKENI. The part of the CDR3 DNA that was read is TGTGCCAGCTCACGAGGACAGTTATTCCCAGATACG. Protein product: CASSRGQLFPDT. From start to end, the CDR3 is CASSRGQLFPDTQYF. The full variable domain, with the rest looked up from reference TRBV18 and TRBJ2-3, is NAGVMQNPRHLVRRRGQEARLRCSPMKGHSHVYWYRQLPEEGLKFMVYLQKENIIDESGMPKERFSAEFPKEGPSILRIQQVVRGDSAAYFCASSRGQLFPDTQYFGPGTRLTVL.

For this clone: The read gets to within 3 residues of the CDR3 end, and the germline J gene fills in the rest. V and J are TRBV19 and TRBJ2-4, with TRBD1 matching over 7 bases. The CDR3 consists of 15 residues. Germline CDR1 is LNHDA and CDR2 is SQIVND (reference sequence). The sequenced part of the CDR3 DNA is TGTGCCAGTTTCGGCAGGGGGTTCGGGCCCTATGGT. This encodes CASFGRGFGPYG. The entire CDR3 protein is CASFGRGFGPYGQYF.

With regard to this clone: Read sequence stops 3 residues before the CDR3 end, and the germline J gene provides the missing end. This rearrangement joins TRBV30 to TRBJ2-2, with a tentative D call TRBD1 (6 bases). Trimming took off 3 bases at V and 6 bases at J, with 11 bases between the two ends. CDR3 length: 13 amino acids. Germline V gene lookup returns CDR1 GTSNPN and CDR2 SVGIG (reference sequence). The covered CDR3 bases are TGTGCCTGGAGGACAGGTCGGGCCGGGGAG. This sequence encodes CAWRTGRAGE. The whole CDR3 protein is CAWRTGRAGELFF.

Regarding this clone: Read sequence stops 3 residues before the CDR3 end, and the germline J gene provides the missing end. The chain couples TRBV5-1 to TRBJ2-1; 8 positions agree with TRBD2. The CDR3 spans 17 residues. CDR1 and CDR2 (germline): SGHRS, YFSETQ. The V segment lost 4 bases and the J segment 7 bases; nucleotides outside the gene matches: 16. The CDR3 spells CASSQAIRSGGKNEQFF. The CDR3 DNA, read in part, is TGCGCCAGCAGCCAGGCGATCAGAAGCGGGGGAAAAAATGAG.

Notes on this clone: From the germline J gene comes the end of the CDR3, since the read stops 3 residues before it. Other DNA sequences within the sample encode an identical CDR3. The chain is built from TRBV5-6 and TRBJ1-3; possible D gene TRBD1, 5 bases. This CDR3 region has 13 residues. CDR1 is SGHDT and CDR2 is YYEEEE in the germline V gene. V gave up 4 bases and J gave up 4 bases, with 9 bases separating them. Partial CDR3 DNA: TGTGCCAGCAGCAGGGACTACGGAAACACC. This codes for CASSRDYGNT. The full CDR3 reads CASSRDYGNTIYF. Together with reference TRBV5-6 and TRBJ1-3, the CDR3 gives the full variable domain: DAGVTQSPTHLIKTRGQQVTLRCSPKSGHDTVSWYQQALGQGPQFIFQYYEEEERQRGNFPDRFSGHQFPNYSSELNVNALLLGDSALYLCASSRDYGNTIYFGEGSWLTVV.

Concerning this clone itself: The observed sequence ends 3 residues before the CDR3 terminus, with the missing tail filled in from the germline J gene. The chain recombines TRBV30 with TRBJ2-2; D is unclear. Per the germline V gene, CDR1 is GTSNPN and CDR2 is SVGIG (reference sequence). The CDR3 has 12 residues. The CDR3 is CAWTATNEKLFF. The sequenced part of the CDR3 DNA is TGTGCCTGGACAGCAACTAATGAAAAG.